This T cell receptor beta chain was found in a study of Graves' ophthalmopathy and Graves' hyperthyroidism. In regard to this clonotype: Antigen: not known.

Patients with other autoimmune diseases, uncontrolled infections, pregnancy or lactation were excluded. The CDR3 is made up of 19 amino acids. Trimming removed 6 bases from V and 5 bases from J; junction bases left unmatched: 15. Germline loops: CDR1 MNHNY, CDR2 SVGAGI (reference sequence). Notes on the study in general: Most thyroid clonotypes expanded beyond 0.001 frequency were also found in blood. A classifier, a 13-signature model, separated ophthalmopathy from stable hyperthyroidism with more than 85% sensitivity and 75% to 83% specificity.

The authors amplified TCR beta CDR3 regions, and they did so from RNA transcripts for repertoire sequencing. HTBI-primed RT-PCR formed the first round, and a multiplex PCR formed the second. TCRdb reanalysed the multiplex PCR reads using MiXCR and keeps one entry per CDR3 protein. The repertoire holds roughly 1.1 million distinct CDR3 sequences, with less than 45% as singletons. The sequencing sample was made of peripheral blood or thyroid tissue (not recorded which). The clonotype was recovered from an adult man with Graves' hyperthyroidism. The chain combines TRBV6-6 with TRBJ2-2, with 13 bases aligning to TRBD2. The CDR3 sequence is CASRETSGGASFLTGELFF. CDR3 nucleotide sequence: TGTGCCAGCAGGGAAACTAGCGGGGGGGCCAGTTTCTTGACCGGGGAGCTGTTTTTT.